This paragraph reports one T cell receptor (beta chain). Its target is not known. In preparing each TCR library, 3,000 to 4,500 ng of total RNA was used. UMIs that had a 6-nucleotide sample barcode were put in using template switching. TCRdb reanalyzed the 5' RACE reads, giving one entry per CDR3 protein sequence and no DNA. The specimen's table records just over 300,000 distinct CDR3 sequences. The data are from a study of monozygotic twins with inflammatory bowel disease. The study, taken as a whole, reports: Compared with healthy co-twins, IBD patients showed reduced TCRbeta repertoire diversity by inverse Simpson.

Germline CDR1 reads LGHNA; CDR2 reads YNFKEQ. The CDR3 is made up of 14 amino acids. This receptor was identified in a human donor with ulcerative colitis or Crohn's disease, or a healthy co-twin of an affected twin (not recorded which). What was sequenced was blood. V usage is TRBV4-2 and J usage is TRBJ1-4. CDR3 protein: CASSQGTVSEKLFF.